This TCR beta chain was identified during a study of molecular identifiers for immune sequencing clone quantification. Study-wide findings and caveats: Identical TCR molecules that share a barcode could lead to an underestimation of highly expanded clone sizes.

Bulk TCR libraries used previously described methods and listed TCR primers. TCRdb redid the calling of the PCR reads with MiXCR, one entry per CDR3 protein. The repertoire holds about half a million distinct CDR3 sequences, with roughly 25% as singletons. Germline V gene lookup returns CDR1 SQVTM and CDR2 ANQGSEA. The CDR3 extends over 12 amino acids. V was pared by 5 bases and J by 3 bases, with 11 bases between. This clonotype appeared a few times. The antigen is undetermined. The genes are TRBV29-1 and TRBJ2-7; D call uncertain. This clonotype originated in a human donor in good health. Some libraries in this study had Jurkat cell RNA spiked in. Material for sequencing was naive CD8+ T cells from blood, with Jurkat cell RNA spiked in. The subset is: FACS-sorted CD8+CD4-CCR7+CD45RA+ naive T cells. The CDR3 here is CSVSGDFYEQYF. DNA for the CDR3: TGCAGCGTTTCTGGGGATTTCTACGAGCAGTACTTC.